The clone carrying this TCR beta chain was counted only a few times. The sample originates from a study of blood T cell repertoires in COVID-19. Using immunoSEQ multiplex PCR, the repertoire was profiled, and TCRdb retains in-frame clones only, with some absent. There are fewer than 300,000 clones in the sample; about 83% occur only once, and roughly 5.8% lies in the top ten. V lost 3 bases to trimming and J lost 4 bases, with 6 bases between them. Germline V gene data show CDR1 as SGHAT and CDR2 as FQNNGV. The CDR3 has 12 residues. The TCR was taken from a man at least 80 years old with acute or convalescent COVID-19. The V call is TRBV11-2, the J call TRBJ1-1; D remains ambiguous. Specimen: peripheral blood. The CDR3: CASSFAGTEAFF. The DNA of the CDR3 is TGTGCCAGCAGCTTTGCCGGCACTGAAGCTTTCTTT.